Included here is one T cell receptor (beta chain) sequence, with context. Which antigen it targets is not known. No much larger clonotype is one base removed from it; base qualities were not supplied. Patients with a history of autoimmune disease or receiving systemic immunosuppression were excluded from the trial. In every dose cohort, peripheral blood was drawn for TCR sequencing at baseline, cycle 4 day 1, and cycle 7 day 1. The samples were taken from a phase I, first-in-human, multicenter, open-label dose-escalation trial of ivuxolimab. Adults with locally advanced or metastatic melanoma, renal cell, hepatocellular, or head and neck squamous cell carcinoma were enrolled in the trial. CD4+ and CD8+ T cells were sorted separately from peripheral blood before TCR sequencing. This record belongs to a study of OX40 agonist ivuxolimab in advanced cancers. Turning to the overall study: The costimulatory receptor OX40 (CD134) was targeted by ivuxolimab, a fully human IgG2 agonistic monoclonal antibody. Intravenous ivuxolimab was administered to patients every 2 weeks at six dose levels: 0.01, 0.1, 0.3, 1.5, 3 and 10 mg/kg. Of the 50 to 55 dose-escalation patients, hepatocellular carcinoma was present in approximately 20, melanoma in approximately 15, renal cell carcinoma in 9 and head and neck cancer in 9. In the dose-escalation cohort, 82.7% of patients were male, and the mean age was approximately 64 years, with a range of roughly 23 to 85. Prior anti-PD-1, anti-PD-L1 or anti-CTLA-4 therapy was permitted, and checkpoint inhibitors had been received by around 39% of dose-escalation patients. Partial responses were achieved by three dose-escalation patients, of whom one had hepatocellular carcinoma and two had cutaneous melanoma. Peripheral TCRbeta sequencing aimed to test whether ivuxolimab altered TCR sequence diversity and caused clonal T-cell expansion. The paper describes the monotherapy dose-escalation part (N of about 47 patients) of the phase I trial of ivuxolimab. The paper's findings and limits, for the study overall: Which antigens the clonally expanded peripheral T cells were specific for was not determined. Low levels of normalized T-cell clonal expansion were also seen in some nonresponding patients. At doses from 0.1 to 3.0 mg/kg, clonal expansion was seen in both CD4+ and CD8+ blood T cells between baseline and week 6. After ivuxolimab, more expanded clones were found on average in CD8+ T cells than in CD4+ T cells. Partial responders in the 0.1-3.0 mg/kg groups had among the lowest normalized peripheral clonal expansion, especially among CD8+ T cells.

From the cysteine through the phenylalanine, the CDR3 covers 12 amino acids. Just the 36-base CDR3 DNA is kept, in frame starting at base 1. From a lookup of the germline V gene (reference sequence), CDR1 and CDR2 are SGHNT and YYREEE. V is shortened by 9 bases, J by 2 bases, and the region joining them spans 9 bases. To sequence the TCRbeta CDR3 region, genomic DNA was isolated from the sorted cells. The immunoSEQ Assay was used for sequencing of TCRbeta CDR3 regions. TCRdb holds this immuneACCESS table with in-frame rearrangements only. Some clones are missing; in checked studies, unresolved V genes explain under half, and the rest has no known cause. Counted in this sample were around 29,000 clones; about 76% of them appeared once. The ten largest clones represent about 30% of the sample.

The sequences come from CD4+ or CD8+ T cells sorted from blood, collected in a trial of the OX40 agonist ivuxolimab. The receptor chain draws on TRBV5-4 and TRBJ2-1, with the D gene call left open. The TCR sequence derives from an adult with an advanced solid tumor such as melanoma, head and neck, liver or kidney cancer. The CDR3 region has the sequence CATSMAYNEQFF. The bases read TGTGCCACCTCAATGGCCTACAATGAGCAGTTCTTC.